Below, one T cell receptor beta chain is given with its context. The antigen it binds to is not known. Per-base qualities were not stored, and no clone one base away is much larger. From the cysteine through the phenylalanine, the CDR3 covers 16 amino acids. The sequence is cut down to CDR3 DNA, 48 bases in frame from base 1. V gives up 0 bases and J gives up 5 bases, and the segment between their germline ends measures 13 bases. The CDR1 and CDR2 encoded by the germline V gene are MGHRA and YSYEKL. At one collaborating source in Seattle, patients were enrolled during active infection and were followed longitudinally through the course of disease. Each collaborating institution followed its own protocols to collect whole blood in K2EDTA tubes. For TCRbeta analysis, collaborators shipped samples as frozen whole blood, isolated PBMCs, or DNA extracted from either of those sample types. The sample belongs to a study of blood T cell repertoires in COVID-19 (dated by TCRdb to the early 2020s). Regarding the complete study: Samples from collaborators originated in the United States, Italy and Spain and spanned both the acute and convalescent phases of COVID-19. The prospective study material was composed of cDNA or gDNA derived from T cells, B-cell-depleted T cells, or PBMCs. The dataset comprised deeply sampled blood TCRbeta repertoires from subjects exposed to, actively infected with, or recovered from COVID-19. The repertoires were made available in a free public database intended to serve as a resource for research on the immune response to SARS-CoV-2. Samples were obtained from the ongoing ImmuneRACE study (first 160 participants) and from about 1,300 subjects provided by 6 global collaborators. The sample metadata nearly always contained a de-identified subject ID, COVID-19 status, age in years and sex. Where HLA class I and class II types were available, the types were taken from metadata supplied by the sample provider, not from assay-based typing.

TCRbeta CDR3 regions were amplified from genomic DNA using the immunoSEQ Assay, a bias-controlled multiplex PCR. From the authors' description of their analysis: Nucleated cell counts per sample were estimated from amplification of reference gene primers within the assay. To quantify the absolute abundance of each unique TCRbeta CDR3 rearrangement, sequence reads were collapsed and filtered. For each sample, productive Simpson clonality was calculated as the square root of Simpson's diversity index across productive rearrangements. TCRdb's version of the immuneACCESS table is confined to in-frame rearrangements and falls short of the full clone set. An unresolved V gene accounts for under half of the shortfall where checked; the remainder is of unknown origin. From that table come the V and J calls and clone size; the DNA was used to work out D and trimming. For this sample the table gives fewer than 600,000 clones, of which approximately 92% were detected only once. About 1% of the sample comes from the top ten.

General study outcomes and caveats: The quantity of clinical and demographic metadata differed by source and by participant and was supplied without curation.

The TCR comes from a man between 18 and 35 years old with COVID-19, enrolled during active disease. Sequences were obtained from peripheral blood. Recombination joined TRBV4-1 with TRBJ1-4; a tentative D match to TRBD1 spans 5 bases. The DNA is as follows: TGCGCCAGCAGCCAAGAAGGGCAGGGCATCAATGAAAAACTGTTTTTT. Translated, this gives CASSQEGQGINEKLFF.